This T cell receptor beta chain was sequenced in a study of blood T cells in healthy people across ages. Study as a whole: About one barcoded beta molecule was captured per two T cells (by template switching). Regarding the study as a whole: Per million T cells, TCR beta diversity dropped about linearly as age rose. Conclusively comparing naive with antigen-experienced cells was impossible with unsorted PBMCs.

Together with a sample-barcoded 5' primer, a J-beta primer mix was included in a second PCR lasting roughly 6 to 12 cycles. Each cDNA molecule carried a tag from a template-switch adaptor that contained 12 random nucleotides. TCRdb re-called the 5' RACE reads with MiXCR, one entry per CDR3 protein. Among 1.5 million to 1.8 million distinct CDR3 sequences listed, approximately 43% were seen once. For this clonotype: As yet, its antigen is unknown.

V was cut by 1 base and J by 3 bases, with 16 bases left in between. Germline-derived CDR1 and CDR2 are SGHTA and FQGNSA. The CDR3 is 17 amino acids. This clonotype was obtained from a woman younger than 30 in good health. The V call is TRBV7-2, the J call TRBJ1-5; D uncertain. Source material: blood. The DNA for the CDR3 is TGTGCCAGCAGCTTAGTGGTAGGGATTTATAACAATCAGCCCCAGCATTTT. Encoded protein: CASSLVVGIYNNQPQHF.